This T cell receptor beta chain came from a study of PD-1 blockade in mismatch repair-deficient tumors. Study-wide background: Patients had 12 to 13 mismatch repair-deficient cancer types and were previously treated and progressing.

All patients were mismatch repair deficient, assessed by either PCR or immunohistochemistry. The TCR-sequenced patients were a few responders to pembrolizumab. Some clones are missing from TCRdb's copy, which holds only in-frame ones; the method was immunoSEQ multiplex PCR. The sample yields about 49,000 clones, around 77% seen once. Study conclusions and caveats: Tumor-resident clones, often absent from pretreatment blood, expanded after pembrolizumab and then contracted.

There are 12 residues in the CDR3. V gave up 0 bases and J gave up 4 bases, with 5 bases separating them. Germline values: CDR1 SGDLS, CDR2 YYNGEE. This clone has a handful of counts. The antigen is undetermined. Other DNA sequences in this sample translate to the same CDR3. This sequence joins TRBV9 and TRBJ2-7; weak D call: TRBD1 (5 bases). The material was PBMCs, obtained before pembrolizumab treatment. The receptor's source is an adult with mismatch repair-deficient cancer. This chain's CDR3 is CASSVEGYEQYF. The CDR3 DNA is TGTGCCAGCAGCGTAGAGGGGTACGAGCAGTACTTC.